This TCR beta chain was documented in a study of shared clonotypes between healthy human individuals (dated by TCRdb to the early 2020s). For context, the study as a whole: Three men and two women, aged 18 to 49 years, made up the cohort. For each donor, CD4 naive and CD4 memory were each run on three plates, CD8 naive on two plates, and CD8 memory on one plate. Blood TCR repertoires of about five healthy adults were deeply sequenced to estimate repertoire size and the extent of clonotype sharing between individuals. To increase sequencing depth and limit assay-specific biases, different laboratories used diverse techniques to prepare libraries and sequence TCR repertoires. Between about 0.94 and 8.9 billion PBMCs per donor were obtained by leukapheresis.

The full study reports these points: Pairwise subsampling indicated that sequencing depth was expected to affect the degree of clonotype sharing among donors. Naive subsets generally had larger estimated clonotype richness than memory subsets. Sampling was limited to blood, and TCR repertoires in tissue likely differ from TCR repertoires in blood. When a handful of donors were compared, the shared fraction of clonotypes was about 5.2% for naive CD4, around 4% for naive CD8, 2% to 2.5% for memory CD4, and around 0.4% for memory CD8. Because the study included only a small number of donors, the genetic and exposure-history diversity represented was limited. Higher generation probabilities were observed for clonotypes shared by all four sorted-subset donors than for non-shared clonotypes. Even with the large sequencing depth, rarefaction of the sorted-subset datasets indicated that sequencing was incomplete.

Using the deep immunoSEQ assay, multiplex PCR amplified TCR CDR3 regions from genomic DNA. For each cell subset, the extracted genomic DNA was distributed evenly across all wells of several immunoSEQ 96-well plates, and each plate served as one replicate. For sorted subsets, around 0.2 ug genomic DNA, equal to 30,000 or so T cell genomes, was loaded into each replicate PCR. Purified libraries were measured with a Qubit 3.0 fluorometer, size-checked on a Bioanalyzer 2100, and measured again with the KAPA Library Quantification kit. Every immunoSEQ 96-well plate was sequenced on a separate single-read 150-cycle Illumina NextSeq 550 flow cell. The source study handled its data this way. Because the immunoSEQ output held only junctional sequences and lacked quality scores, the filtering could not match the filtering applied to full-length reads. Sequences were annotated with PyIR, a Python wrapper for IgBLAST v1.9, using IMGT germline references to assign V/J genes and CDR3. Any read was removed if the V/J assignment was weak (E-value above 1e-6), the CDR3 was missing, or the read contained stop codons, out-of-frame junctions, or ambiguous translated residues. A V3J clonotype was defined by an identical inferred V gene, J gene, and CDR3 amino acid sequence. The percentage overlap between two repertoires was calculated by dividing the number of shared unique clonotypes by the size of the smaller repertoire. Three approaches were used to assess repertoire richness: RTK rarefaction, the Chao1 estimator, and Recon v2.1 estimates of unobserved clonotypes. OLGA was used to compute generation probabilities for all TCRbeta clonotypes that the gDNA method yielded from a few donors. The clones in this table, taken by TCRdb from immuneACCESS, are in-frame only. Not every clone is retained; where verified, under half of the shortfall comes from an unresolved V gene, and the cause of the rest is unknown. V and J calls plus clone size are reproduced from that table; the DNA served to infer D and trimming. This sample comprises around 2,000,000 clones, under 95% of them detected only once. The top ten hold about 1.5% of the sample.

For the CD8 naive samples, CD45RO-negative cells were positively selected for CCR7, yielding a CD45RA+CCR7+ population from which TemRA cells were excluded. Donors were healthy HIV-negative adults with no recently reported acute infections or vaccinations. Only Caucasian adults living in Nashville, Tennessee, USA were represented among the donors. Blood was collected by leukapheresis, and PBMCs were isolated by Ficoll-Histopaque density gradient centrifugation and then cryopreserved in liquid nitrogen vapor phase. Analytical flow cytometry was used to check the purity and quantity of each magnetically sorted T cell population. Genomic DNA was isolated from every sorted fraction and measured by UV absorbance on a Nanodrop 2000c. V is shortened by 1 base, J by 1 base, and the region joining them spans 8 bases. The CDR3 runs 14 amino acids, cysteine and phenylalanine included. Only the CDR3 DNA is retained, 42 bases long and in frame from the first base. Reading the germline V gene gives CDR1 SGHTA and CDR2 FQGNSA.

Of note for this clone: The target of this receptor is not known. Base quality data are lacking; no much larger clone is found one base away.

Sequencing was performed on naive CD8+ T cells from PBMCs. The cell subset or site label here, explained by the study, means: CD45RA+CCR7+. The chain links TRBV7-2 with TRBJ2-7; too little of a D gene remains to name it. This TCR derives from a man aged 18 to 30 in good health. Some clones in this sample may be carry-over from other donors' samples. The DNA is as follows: TGTGCCAGCAGCTTAGATCTTACATCCTACGAGCAGTACTTC. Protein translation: CASSLDLTSYEQYF.